A selection of T cell receptor beta chains follows, all from one sample in a study of ipilimumab plus nivolumab after autologous stem cell transplantation. Sequencing was performed with immunoSEQ multiplex PCR; in TCRdb, only in-frame clones are kept and a portion is missing. This sample carries about 17,000 clones, around 85% of them seen once, and the ten largest clones take 35%. The source was PBMCs, collected in a trial of ipilimumab plus nivolumab as post-transplant consolidation. All receptors come from a male donor with diffuse large B-cell lymphoma. Each CDR3 is given with its conserved first and last residue. Fields, in order: D gene, V gene, clone size, J gene, CDR3 DNA, CDR3 protein. The D gene is left open where the match is weak. Rows may omit the clone size; those that give it use once, few, many or a size class.

D gene: TRBD1; V gene: TRBV29-1; clone size: .; J gene: TRBJ1-2; CDR3 DNA: TGCAGCGTTAGGGACAGGGGGCTTAGTGGCTACACCTTC; CDR3 protein: CSVRDRGLSGYTF
D gene: .; V gene: TRBV29-1; clone size: .; J gene: TRBJ2-3; CDR3 DNA: TGCAGCGTTGAAGATCGCGGAACGGATACGCAGTATTTT; CDR3 protein: CSVEDRGTDTQYF
D gene: TRBD2; V gene: TRBV7-2; clone size: .; J gene: TRBJ2-7; CDR3 DNA: TGTGCCAGCAGCTCCGGACTAGCGGGAGGTGAGCAGTACTTC; CDR3 protein: CASSSGLAGGEQYF
D gene: TRBD2; V gene: TRBV7-2; clone size: .; J gene: TRBJ2-1; CDR3 DNA: TGTGCCAGCAGCCCAGGACTAGCGGGGGGGGGCGAGCAGTTCTTC; CDR3 protein: CASSPGLAGGGEQFF
D gene: .; V gene: TRBV19; clone size: few; J gene: TRBJ1-5; CDR3 DNA: TGTGCCAGTAGTTGGGGAGGCACCAGGCAGCCCCAGCATTTT; CDR3 protein: CASSWGGTRQPQHF
D gene: TRBD2; V gene: TRBV4-2; clone size: .; J gene: TRBJ2-5; CDR3 DNA: TGTGCCAGCAGCCAAGATTGGGGGGGGGTACAAGAGACCCAGTACTTC; CDR3 protein: CASSQDWGGVQETQYF
D gene: TRBD2; V gene: TRBV28; clone size: .; J gene: TRBJ2-3; CDR3 DNA: TGTGCCAGCAGTTTAAGCGGGAGAGATACGCAGTATTTT; CDR3 protein: CASSLSGRDTQYF
D gene: .; V gene: TRBV11-1; clone size: .; J gene: TRBJ1-6; CDR3 DNA: TGTGCCAGCAGCTTAGGAGCAGGGGCAGCTTCACCCCTCCACTTT; CDR3 protein: CASSLGAGAASPLHF
D gene: TRBD1; V gene: TRBV11-2; clone size: .; J gene: TRBJ1-2; CDR3 DNA: TGTGCCAGCAGCGAGGTCGACAGGGACTATGGCTACACCTTC; CDR3 protein: CASSEVDRDYGYTF
D gene: TRBD2; V gene: TRBV7-9; clone size: .; J gene: TRBJ2-5; CDR3 DNA: TGTGCCAGCAGCTTAATCAGCGGGGGCCGAGGGGAGACCCAGTACTTC; CDR3 protein: CASSLISGGRGETQYF
D gene: .; V gene: TRBV11-2; clone size: .; J gene: TRBJ2-7; CDR3 DNA: TGTGCCAGCAGCTTCGGGACACCTTACGAGCAGTACTTC; CDR3 protein: CASSFGTPYEQYF
D gene: .; V gene: TRBV27; clone size: few; J gene: TRBJ2-2; CDR3 DNA: TGTGCCAGCAGGGGCGTAGGATTTACGAACACCGGGGAGCTGTTTTTT; CDR3 protein: CASRGVGFTNTGELFF
D gene: .; V gene: TRBV2; clone size: .; J gene: TRBJ2-7; CDR3 DNA: TGTGCCAGCAGTGACCCACGGACGGGGAGGAGCTCCTACGAGCAGTACTTC; CDR3 protein: CASSDPRTGRSSYEQYF
D gene: TRBD1; V gene: TRBV19; clone size: .; J gene: TRBJ2-5; CDR3 DNA: TGTGCCAGTAGTCCCCGGACAGGGGGCGGCGAGACCCAGTACTTC; CDR3 protein: CASSPRTGGGETQYF